The T cell receptor beta chain described here comes from a study of cytomegalovirus exposure and HLA in healthy donors. On this clone: Its specificity is not known.

PCR used 60 Vbeta primers and 13 Jbeta primers. Sequenced by immunoSEQ multiplex PCR; TCRdb stores in-frame clones only, minus some. The sample yields about 200,000 clones, about 79% seen once. Germline V CDR1 and CDR2: SGHTA, FQGNSA. CDR3 length: 14 amino acids. Trimming took off 1 base at V and 4 bases at J, with 10 bases between the two ends. Study findings and constraints: Rarity characterized most TCR sequences, yet some public TCRs appeared in many donors. Accurate predictions that matched the HLA-A and HLA-B alleles of most subjects were reportedly made from TCR beta sequences.

The genes are TRBV7-2 and TRBJ1-2; D is undetermined. The sequence came from a male donor in good health and CMV-seronegative. Sequenced: PBMCs. The CDR3 protein is CASSLGPGSYGYTF. In DNA, the CDR3 is TGTGCCAGCAGCTTAGGCCCCGGGTCCTATGGCTACACCTTC.